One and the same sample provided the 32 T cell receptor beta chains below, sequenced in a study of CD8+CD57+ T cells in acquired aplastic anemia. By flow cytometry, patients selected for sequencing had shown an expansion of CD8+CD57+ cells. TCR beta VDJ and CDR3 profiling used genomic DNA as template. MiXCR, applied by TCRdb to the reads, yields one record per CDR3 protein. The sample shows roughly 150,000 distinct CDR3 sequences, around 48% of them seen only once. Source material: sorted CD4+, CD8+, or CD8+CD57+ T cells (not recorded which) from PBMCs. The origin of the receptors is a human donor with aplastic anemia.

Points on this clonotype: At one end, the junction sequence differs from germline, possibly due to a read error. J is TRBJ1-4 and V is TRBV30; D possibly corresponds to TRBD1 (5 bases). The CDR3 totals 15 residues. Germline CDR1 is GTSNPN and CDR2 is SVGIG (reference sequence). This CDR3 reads CAWNRRGSANEELFF. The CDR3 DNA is TGTGCCTGGAACCGTAGGGGATCGGCTAATGAAGAACTGTTTTTT.

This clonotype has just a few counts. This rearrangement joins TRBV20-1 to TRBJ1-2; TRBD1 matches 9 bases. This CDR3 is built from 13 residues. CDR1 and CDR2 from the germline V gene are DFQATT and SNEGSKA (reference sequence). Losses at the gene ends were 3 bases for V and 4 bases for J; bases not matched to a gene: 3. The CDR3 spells CSARGQGSYGYTF. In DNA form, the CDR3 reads TGCAGTGCTAGGGGACAGGGTAGCTATGGCTACACCTTC.

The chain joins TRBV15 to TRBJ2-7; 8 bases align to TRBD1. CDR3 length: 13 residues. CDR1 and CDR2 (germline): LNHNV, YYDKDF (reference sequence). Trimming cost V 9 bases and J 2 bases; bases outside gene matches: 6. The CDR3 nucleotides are TGTGCCACAAACCGGGACAGGACCTACGAGCAGTACTTC. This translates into CATNRDRTYEQYF.

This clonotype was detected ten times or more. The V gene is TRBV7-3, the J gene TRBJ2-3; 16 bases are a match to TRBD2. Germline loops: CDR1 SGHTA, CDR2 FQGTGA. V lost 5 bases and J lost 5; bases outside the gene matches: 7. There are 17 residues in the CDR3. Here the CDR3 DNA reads TGTGCCAGCAGCCCCTCGGGACTAGCGGGAGGGCGAGATACGCAGTATTTT. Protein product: CASSPSGLAGGRDTQYF.

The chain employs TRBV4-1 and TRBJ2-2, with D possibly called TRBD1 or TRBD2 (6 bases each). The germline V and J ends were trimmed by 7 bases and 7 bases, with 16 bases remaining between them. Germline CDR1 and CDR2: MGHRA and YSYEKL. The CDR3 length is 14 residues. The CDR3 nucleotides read TGCGCCAGCACGACGGAGGGGGATGTCGGGGAGCTGTTTTTT. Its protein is CASTTEGDVGELFF.

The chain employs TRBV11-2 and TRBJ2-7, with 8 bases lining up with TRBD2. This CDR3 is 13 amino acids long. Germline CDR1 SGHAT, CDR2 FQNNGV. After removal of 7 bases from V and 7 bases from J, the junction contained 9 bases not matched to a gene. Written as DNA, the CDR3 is TGTGCCAGCACCCCCGGGGGGGCGAAAGAGCAGTACTTC. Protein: CASTPGGAKEQYF.

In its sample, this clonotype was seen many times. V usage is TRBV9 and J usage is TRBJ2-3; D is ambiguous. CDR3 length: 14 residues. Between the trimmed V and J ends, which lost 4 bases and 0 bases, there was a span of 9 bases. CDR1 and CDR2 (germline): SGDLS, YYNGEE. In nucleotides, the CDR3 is TGTGCCAGCAGCCCCGTTCGGAGCACAGATACGCAGTATTTT. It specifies CASSPVRSTDTQYF.

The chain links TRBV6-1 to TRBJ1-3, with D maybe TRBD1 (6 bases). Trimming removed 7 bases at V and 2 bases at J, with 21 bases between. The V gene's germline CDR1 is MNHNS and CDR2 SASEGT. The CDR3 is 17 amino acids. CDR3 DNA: TGTGCCAGCACCCCGGGGGTAGTCCAGGGGACTGGAAACACCATATATTTT. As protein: CASTPGVVQGTGNTIYF.

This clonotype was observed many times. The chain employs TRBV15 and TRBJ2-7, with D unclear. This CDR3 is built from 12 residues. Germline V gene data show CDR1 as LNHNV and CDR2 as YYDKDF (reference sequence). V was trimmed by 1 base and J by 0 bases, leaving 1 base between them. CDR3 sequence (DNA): TGTGCCACCAGCAGAGGCTCCTACGAGCAGTACTTC. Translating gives CATSRGSYEQYF.

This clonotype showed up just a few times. CDR3 sequence (DNA): TGTGCCAGCAGCCCAGAAGGTGGCAACACTGAAGCTTTCTTT. It codes for CASSPEGGNTEAFF. This chain uses TRBV7-9 with TRBJ1-1; D gene ambiguous. There are 14 residues in the CDR3. Per the germline V gene, CDR1 is SEHNR and CDR2 is FQNEAQ (reference sequence). V was pared by 5 bases and J by 2 bases, with 12 bases between.

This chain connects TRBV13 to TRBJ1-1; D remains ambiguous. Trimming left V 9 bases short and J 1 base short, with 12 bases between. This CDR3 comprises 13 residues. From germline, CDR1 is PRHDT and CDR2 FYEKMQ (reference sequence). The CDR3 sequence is CASRVARNTEAFF. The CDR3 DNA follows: TGTGCCAGTAGGGTGGCCAGGAACACTGAAGCTTTCTTT.

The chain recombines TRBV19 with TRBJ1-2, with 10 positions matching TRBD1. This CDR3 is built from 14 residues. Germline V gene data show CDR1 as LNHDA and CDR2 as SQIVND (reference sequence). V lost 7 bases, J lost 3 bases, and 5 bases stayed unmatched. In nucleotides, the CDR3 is TGTGCCAGTAACCCGGGACAGGGGCACTATGGCTACACCTTC. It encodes CASNPGQGHYGYTF.

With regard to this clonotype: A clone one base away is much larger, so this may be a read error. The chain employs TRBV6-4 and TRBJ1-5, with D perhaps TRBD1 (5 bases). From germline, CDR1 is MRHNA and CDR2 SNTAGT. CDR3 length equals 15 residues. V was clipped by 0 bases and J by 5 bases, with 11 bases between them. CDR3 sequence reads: CASSDSGAIHQPQHF. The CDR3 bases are TGTGCCAGCAGTGACTCAGGGGCGATCCATCAGCCCCAGCATTTT.

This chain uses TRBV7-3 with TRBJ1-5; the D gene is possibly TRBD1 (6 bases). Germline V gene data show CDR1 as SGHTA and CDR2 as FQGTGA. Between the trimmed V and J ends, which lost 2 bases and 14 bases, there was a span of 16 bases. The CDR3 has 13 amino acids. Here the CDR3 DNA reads TGTGCCAGCAGCTTAGTGACAGGACCCTACGAGCATTTT. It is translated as CASSLVTGPYEHF.

CDR3 bases: TGTGCCAGCAGCTCGACTGGGACTCTAGCCAAAAACATTCAGTACTTC. This translates into CASSSTGTLAKNIQYF. V usage is TRBV11-2 and J usage is TRBJ2-4, with D possibly matching TRBD2 (6 bases). V lost 4 bases to trimming and J lost 0 bases, with 13 bases between them. The CDR3 loop spans 16 amino acids. CDR1 and CDR2 (germline): SGHAT, FQNNGV.

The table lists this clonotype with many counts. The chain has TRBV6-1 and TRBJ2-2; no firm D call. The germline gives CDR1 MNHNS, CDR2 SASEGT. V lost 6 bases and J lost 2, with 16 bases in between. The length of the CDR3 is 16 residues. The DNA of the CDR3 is TGTGCCAGCAGCTTGGTACCCAATACCAACACCGGGGAGCTGTTTTTT. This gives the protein CASSLVPNTNTGELFF.

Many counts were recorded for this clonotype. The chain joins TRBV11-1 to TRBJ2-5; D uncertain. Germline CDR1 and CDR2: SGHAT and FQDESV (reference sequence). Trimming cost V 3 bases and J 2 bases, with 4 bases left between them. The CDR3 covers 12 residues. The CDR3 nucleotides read TGTGCCAGCAGCTTGGTTCAAGAGACCCAGTACTTC. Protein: CASSLVQETQYF.

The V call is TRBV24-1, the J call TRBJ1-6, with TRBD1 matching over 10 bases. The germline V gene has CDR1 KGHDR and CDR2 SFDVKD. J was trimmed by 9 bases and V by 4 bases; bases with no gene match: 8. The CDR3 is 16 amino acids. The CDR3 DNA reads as TGTGCCACCAGTGACGCCAGACAGGGGGCACTTTCACCCCTCCACTTT. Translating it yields CATSDARQGALSPLHF.

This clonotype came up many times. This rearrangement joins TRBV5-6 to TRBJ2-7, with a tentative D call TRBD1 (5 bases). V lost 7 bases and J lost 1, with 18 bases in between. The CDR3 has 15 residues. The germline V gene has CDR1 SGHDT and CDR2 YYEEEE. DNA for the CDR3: TGTGCCAGCGGATTCGGTTCGACAGCGTCCTACGAGCAGTACTTC. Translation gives CASGFGSTASYEQYF.

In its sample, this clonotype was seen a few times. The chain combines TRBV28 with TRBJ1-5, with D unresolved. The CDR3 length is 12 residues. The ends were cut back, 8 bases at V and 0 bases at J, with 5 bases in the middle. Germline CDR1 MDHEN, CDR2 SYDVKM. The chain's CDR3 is CASPDSNQPQHF. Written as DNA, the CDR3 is TGTGCCAGCCCCGATAGCAATCAGCCCCAGCATTTT.

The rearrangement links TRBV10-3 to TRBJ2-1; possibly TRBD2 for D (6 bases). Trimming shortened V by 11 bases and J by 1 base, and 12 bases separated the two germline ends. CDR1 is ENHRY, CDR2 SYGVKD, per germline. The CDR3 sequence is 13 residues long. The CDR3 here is CAFGGPSYNEQFF. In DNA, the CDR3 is TGTGCCTTCGGGGGTCCTTCCTACAATGAGCAGTTCTTC.

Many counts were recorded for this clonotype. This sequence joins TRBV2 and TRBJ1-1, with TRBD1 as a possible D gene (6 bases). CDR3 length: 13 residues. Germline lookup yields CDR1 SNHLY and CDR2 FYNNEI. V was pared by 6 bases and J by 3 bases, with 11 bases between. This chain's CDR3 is CASRSDRYTEAFF. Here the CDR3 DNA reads TGTGCCAGCAGGTCGGACAGATACACTGAAGCTTTCTTT.

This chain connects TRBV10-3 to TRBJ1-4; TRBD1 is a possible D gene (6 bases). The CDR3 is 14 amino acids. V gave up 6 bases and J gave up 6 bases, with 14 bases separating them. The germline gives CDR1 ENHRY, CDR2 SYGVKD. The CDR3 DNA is TGTGCCATCAGCCAGGGGATGGGGGATGAAAAACTGTTTTTT. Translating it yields CAISQGMGDEKLFF.

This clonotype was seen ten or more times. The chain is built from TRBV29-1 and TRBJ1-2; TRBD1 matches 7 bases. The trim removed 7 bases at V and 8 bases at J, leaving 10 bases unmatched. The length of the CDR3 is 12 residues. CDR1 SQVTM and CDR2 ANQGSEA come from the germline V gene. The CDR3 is CSGRTGEGGYTF. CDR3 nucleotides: TGCAGCGGCCGTACAGGGGAAGGAGGCTACACCTTC.

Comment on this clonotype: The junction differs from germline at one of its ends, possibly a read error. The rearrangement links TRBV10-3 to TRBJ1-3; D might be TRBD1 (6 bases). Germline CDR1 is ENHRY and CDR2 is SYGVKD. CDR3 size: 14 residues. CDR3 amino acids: CPMGGGKAGNTIYF. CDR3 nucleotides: TGTCCCATGGGGGGGGGCAAGGCTGGAAACACCATATATTTT.

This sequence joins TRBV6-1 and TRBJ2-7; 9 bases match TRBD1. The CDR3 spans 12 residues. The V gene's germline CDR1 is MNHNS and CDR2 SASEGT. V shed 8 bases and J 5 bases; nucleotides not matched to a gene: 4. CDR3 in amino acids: CASRDRVNEQYF. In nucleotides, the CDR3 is TGTGCCAGCCGGGACAGGGTTAACGAGCAGTACTTC.

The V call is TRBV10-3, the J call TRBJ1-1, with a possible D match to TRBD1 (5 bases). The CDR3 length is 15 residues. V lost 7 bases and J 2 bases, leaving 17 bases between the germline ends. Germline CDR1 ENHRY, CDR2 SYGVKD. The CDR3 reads CAIMATDNRNTEAFF. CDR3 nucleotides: TGTGCCATCATGGCGACAGACAACAGAAACACTGAAGCTTTCTTT.

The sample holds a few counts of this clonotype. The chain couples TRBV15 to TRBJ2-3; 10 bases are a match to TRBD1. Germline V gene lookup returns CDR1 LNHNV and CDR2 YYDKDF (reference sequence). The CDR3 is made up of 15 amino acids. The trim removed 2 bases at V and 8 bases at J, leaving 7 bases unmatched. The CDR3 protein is CATSRRQGAQGTQYF. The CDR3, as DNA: TGTGCCACCAGCAGACGACAGGGGGCACAGGGTACGCAGTATTTT.

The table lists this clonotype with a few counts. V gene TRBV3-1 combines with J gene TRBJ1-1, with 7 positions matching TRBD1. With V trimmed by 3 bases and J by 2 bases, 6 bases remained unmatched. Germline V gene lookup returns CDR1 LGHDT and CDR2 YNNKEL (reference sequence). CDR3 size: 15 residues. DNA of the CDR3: TGTGCCAGCAGCCAGACAGGGAGTCCAAACACTGAAGCTTTCTTT. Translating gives CASSQTGSPNTEAFF.

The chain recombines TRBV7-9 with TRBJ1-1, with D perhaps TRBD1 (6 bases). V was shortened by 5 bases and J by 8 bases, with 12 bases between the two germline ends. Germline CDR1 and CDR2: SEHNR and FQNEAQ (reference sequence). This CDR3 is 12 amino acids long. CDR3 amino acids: CASSQRDNEAFF. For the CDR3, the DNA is TGTGCCAGCAGCCAAAGGGACAACGAAGCTTTCTTT.

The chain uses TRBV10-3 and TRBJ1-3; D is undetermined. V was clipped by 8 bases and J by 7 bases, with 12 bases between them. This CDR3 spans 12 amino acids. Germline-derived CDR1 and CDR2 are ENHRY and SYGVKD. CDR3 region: CAIQAADNTIYF. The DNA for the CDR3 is TGTGCCATCCAAGCGGCAGATAACACCATATATTTT.

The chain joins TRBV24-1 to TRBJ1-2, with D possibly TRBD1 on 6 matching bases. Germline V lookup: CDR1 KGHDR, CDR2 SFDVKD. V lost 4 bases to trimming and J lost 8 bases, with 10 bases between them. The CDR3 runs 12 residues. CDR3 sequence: CATSDPGEGYTF. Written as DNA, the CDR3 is TGTGCCACCAGTGACCCAGGGGAAGGCTACACCTTC.